A selection of T cell receptor beta chains follows, all from one sample in a study of early T cells in non-severe SARS-CoV-2 infection. TCRdb redid the calling of the 5' RACE reads with MiXCR, one entry per CDR3 protein. The sample has around 28,000 distinct CDR3 sequences; more than 4% are singletons. Sequenced sample: whole blood. Receptors were obtained from an adult who was a healthcare worker with PCR-confirmed SARS-CoV-2 infection or an uninfected control (not recorded which). Each CDR3 is given with its conserved first and last residue. D genes are given only for firm matches. Expanded clones get a size class; other rows say once, few or many, or leave the size out.

TRBV20-1	TRBJ2-4	NA	NA	TGCAGTGCAGTCGGGATGCCAAACATTCAGTACTTC	CSAVGMPNIQYF
TRBV20-1	TRBJ1-1	many	NA	TGCAGTGCTAGGCGAGCGTTTGAAGCTTTCTTT	CSARRAFEAFF
TRBV9	TRBJ1-1	many	NA	TGTGCCAGCAGCGTAAGTGGGGGGATGAACACTGAAGCTTTCTTT	CASSVSGGMNTEAFF
TRBV30	TRBJ2-6	many	NA	TGTGCCTGGAGTCCCCATCTGCCAGGGCCCTTCTCTGGGGCCAACGTCCTGACTTTC	CAWSPHLPGPFSGANVLTF
TRBV12-3/TRBV12-4	TRBJ1-5	many	NA	TGTGCCAGCAGTTCTGGGGGGCTGAACAATCAGCCCCAGCATTTT	CASSSGGLNNQPQHF
TRBV6-5	TRBJ2-2	many	NA	TGTGCCACAGGGCGGCTCAGGGAGAACACCGGGGAGCTGTTTTTT	CATGRLRENTGELFF
TRBV24-1	TRBJ2-2	NA	TRBD2	TGTGCCACCAGGGGCAGGCGGGAGCAAAGCGGGGAGCTGTTTTTT	CATRGRREQSGELFF
TRBV18	TRBJ1-2	NA	NA	TGTGCCAGCTCACCACTTAAGGCGCGCTGGGCTAACTATGGCTACACCTTC	CASSPLKARWANYGYTF
TRBV12-3/TRBV12-4	TRBJ2-5	few	NA	TGTGCCAGCAGTTTATTCGGGCAGGGAGGAGAGACCCAGTACTTC	CASSLFGQGGETQYF
TRBV5-6	TRBJ2-3	few	TRBD2	TGTGCCAGCAGCTTGGTGACTAGCGGGATCACAGATACGCAGTATTTT	CASSLVTSGITDTQYF
TRBV6-2/TRBV6-3	TRBJ2-7	many	NA	TGTGCCAGCAGTCCTCTCCTGGAAGTCTACGAGCAGTACTTC	CASSPLLEVYEQYF
TRBV5-1	TRBJ1-4	NA	TRBD1	TGCGCCAGCAGCTCGGGGACAGGCTTCGCAACTAATGAAAAACTGTTTTTT	CASSSGTGFATNEKLFF
TRBV6-1	TRBJ1-3	NA	NA	TGTGCCAGCAGTACTGGGGGCACCATCTCTGGAAACACCATATATTTT	CASSTGGTISGNTIYF
TRBV6-5	TRBJ1-3	many	TRBD1	TGTGCCAGCAGTTACTCTTCTCAGGGGGCAGCTGGAAACACCATATATTTT	CASSYSSQGAAGNTIYF
TRBV12-3/TRBV12-4	TRBJ2-2	many	NA	TGTGCCAGCAGTTTGGGAGGCGGGGAGCTGTTTTTT	CASSLGGGELFF
TRBV7-9	TRBJ1-1	many	TRBD1	TGTGCCAGCAGCTTAGGGGACAGAGGGAACACTGAAGCTTTCTTT	CASSLGDRGNTEAFF
TRBV20-1	TRBJ2-1	many	TRBD1	TGCAGTGCCCCTGGGGCCGGGACAGACTACAATGAGCAGTTCTTC	CSAPGAGTDYNEQFF
TRBV28	TRBJ1-2	many	TRBD1	TGTGCCAGCAGTTTCGCACAGGGGGCTAACTATGGCTACACCTTC	CASSFAQGANYGYTF
TRBV20-1	TRBJ1-3	many	NA	TGCAGTGCTAGCCCGGCAGGCTCGAGCTCTGGAAACACCATATATTTT	CSASPAGSSSGNTIYF
TRBV7-9	TRBJ2-7	NA	NA	TGTGCCAGCAGCCACCAGCCCTTCTACGAGCAGTACTTC	CASSHQPFYEQYF
TRBV10-3	TRBJ2-3	many	TRBD2	TGTGCCATCAGTGAGGGACGGGGGGGCCGGACAGATACGCAGTATTTT	CAISEGRGGRTDTQYF
TRBV3-1	TRBJ2-7	NA	NA	TGTGCCAGCAGCCCCGGCCCTCGGCGCGAGCAGTACTTC	CASSPGPRREQYF
TRBV4-1	TRBJ2-3	NA	NA	TGCGCCAGCAGCCACCTAGGGGGAGCCTCACCAGATACGCAGTATTTT	CASSHLGGASPDTQYF
TRBV5-1	TRBJ2-1	many	NA	TGCGCCAGCAGCTTGGAGGGGGGCTCCTACAATGAGCAGTTCTTC	CASSLEGGSYNEQFF
TRBV5-4	TRBJ1-1	many	NA	TGTGCAACGGGGGTGAACACTGAAGCTTTCTTT	CATGVNTEAFF
TRBV18	TRBJ1-2	NA	NA	TGTGTCAGCTCACCCGCAGGGATTCACTATGGCTACACCTTC	CVSSPAGIHYGYTF
TRBV2	TRBJ2-3	many	TRBD2	TGTGCCAGCAGTGACAGGGCGGGAGCCACAGATACGCAGTATTTT	CASSDRAGATDTQYF
TRBV15	TRBJ2-7	few	NA	TGTGCCACCAGCAGAGGCCAGGGGGAGGACGAGCAGTACTTC	CATSRGQGEDEQYF
TRBV10-3	TRBJ2-7	NA	NA	TGTGCCATCACTCCTGGGGCAGGCTCCTACGAGCAGTACTTC	CAITPGAGSYEQYF
TRBV7-2	TRBJ2-7	many	TRBD2	TGTGCCAGCAGCCCCCGGACTAGCGGTTTGACCTACGAGCAGTACTTC	CASSPRTSGLTYEQYF
TRBV29-1	TRBJ2-2	many	TRBD2	TGCAGCGTCCCTAGACTAGCGGGGGTGCGCACCGGGGAGCTGTTTTTT	CSVPRLAGVRTGELFF
TRBV6-5	TRBJ1-6	many	NA	TGTGCCAGCACCACACACCGAACTATCTATAATTCACCCCTCCACTTT	CASTTHRTIYNSPLHF
TRBV10-3	TRBJ2-5	many	NA	TGTGCCATCCAAGTCAGACAGCAGGAGACCCAGTACTTC	CAIQVRQQETQYF
TRBV6-6	TRBJ2-7	few	TRBD1	TGTGCCAGCAGAGAAAGGGTAGGACAGGGGAGCCACGAGCAGTACTTC	CASRERVGQGSHEQYF
TRBV29-1	TRBJ2-5	many	NA	TGCAGCGGAATGGGAGCGACGCAGGAGACCCAGTACTTC	CSGMGATQETQYF
TRBV7-3	TRBJ2-1	few	NA	TGTGCCAGCAGCCACATAAACAATGAGCAGTTCTTC	CASSHINNEQFF
TRBV7-2	TRBJ2-5	NA	TRBD2	TGTGCCAGCAGCCACTTAGCGGGGGGCCAGGAGACCCAGTACTTC	CASSHLAGGQETQYF
TRBV11-2	TRBJ1-1	many	NA	TGTGCCAGCAGATATTCGACAGGGAACACTGAAGCTTTCTTT	CASRYSTGNTEAFF
TRBV6-5	TRBJ2-6	NA	NA	TGTGCCAGCAGTTACTCGAGTGGGGCCGGGGCCAACGTCCTGACTTTC	CASSYSSGAGANVLTF
TRBV9	TRBJ2-5	few	TRBD2	TGTGCCAGCAGCGTAGGGATAGCGGGAGTTGAGGAGACCCAGTACTTC	CASSVGIAGVEETQYF
TRBV10-2	TRBJ2-1	NA	TRBD2	TGCGCCAGCACCTCCCGGGTGTGGACTAGCCCCTACAATGAGCAGTTCTTC	CASTSRVWTSPYNEQFF